Reported below is one T cell receptor beta chain. Some clones are missing from TCRdb's copy, which holds only in-frame ones; the method was immunoSEQ multiplex PCR. The table lists roughly 2.5 million clones, about 92% of them singletons. The sample originates from a study of shared clonotypes between healthy human individuals. Per the germline V gene, CDR1 is SGHRS and CDR2 is YFSETQ. V was cut by 0 bases and J by 0 bases, with 6 bases left in between. The CDR3 extends over 14 amino acids. This receptor was identified in a man between 18 and 35 years old in good health. This chain links TRBV5-1 with TRBJ1-2, with D hard to call. The sample comprised naive CD4+ T cells sorted from blood. Subset in this sample: CD45RA+ positively selected. CDR3 coding DNA: TGCGCCAGCAGCTTGGAGATTCCTAACTATGGCTACACCTTC. Encoded protein: CASSLEIPNYGYTF.